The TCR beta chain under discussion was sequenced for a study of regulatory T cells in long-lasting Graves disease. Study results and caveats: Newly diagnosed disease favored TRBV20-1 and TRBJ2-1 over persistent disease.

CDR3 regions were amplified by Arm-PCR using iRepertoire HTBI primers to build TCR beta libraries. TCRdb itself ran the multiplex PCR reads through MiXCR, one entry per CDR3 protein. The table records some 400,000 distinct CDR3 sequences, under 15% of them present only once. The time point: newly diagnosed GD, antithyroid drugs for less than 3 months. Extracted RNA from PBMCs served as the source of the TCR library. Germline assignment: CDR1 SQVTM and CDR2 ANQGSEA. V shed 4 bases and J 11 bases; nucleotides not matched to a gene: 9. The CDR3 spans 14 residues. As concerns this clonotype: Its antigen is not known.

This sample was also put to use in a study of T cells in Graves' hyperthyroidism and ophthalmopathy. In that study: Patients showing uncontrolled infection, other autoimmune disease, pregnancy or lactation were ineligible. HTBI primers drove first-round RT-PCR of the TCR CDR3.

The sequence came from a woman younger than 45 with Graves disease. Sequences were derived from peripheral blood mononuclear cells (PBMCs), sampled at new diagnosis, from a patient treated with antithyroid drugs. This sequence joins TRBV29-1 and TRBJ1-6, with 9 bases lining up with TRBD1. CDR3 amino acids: CSVAGTGSGTPLHF. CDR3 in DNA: TGCAGCGTTGCCGGGACAGGGTCGGGGACACCCCTCCACTTT.